The rows below give T cell receptor beta chains drawn from one sample of a study of blood T cell repertoires in COVID-19. Method: immunoSEQ multiplex PCR; TCRdb's copy keeps in-frame clones and lacks some. The sample has about 180,000 clones; approximately 87% are singletons. Sequencing was done on a sample of peripheral blood. The receptors stem from a person aged 70 to 85 with COVID-19, enrolled during active disease. CDR3s leave out the opening cysteine and the closing phenylalanine or tryptophan.

TRBV10-1,TRBJ1-4,ASSQTGCEKEKLF
TRBV5-4,TRBJ1-1,ASSEQGSRTEAF
TRBV27,TRBJ1-2,ASSLSAGNNYGYT
TRBV9,TRBJ2-1,ASSVDGGRGNEQF
TRBV5-1,TRBJ1-1,ASSRTGFGNTEAF
TRBV7-2,TRBJ2-3,ASSVTSGGADTQY
TRBV9,TRBJ2-1,ASSAGLADYNEQF
TRBV7-2,TRBJ1-2,ASSLEGQKNYGYT
TRBV6-1,TRBJ1-5,ASSVYRDRAFGNQSQH
TRBV5-8,TRBJ2-5,ASSADRGLETQY
TRBV5-1,TRBJ1-1,ASSLLGQTTEAF
TRBV30,TRBJ2-7,AARGQGEYEQY
TRBV5-1,TRBJ2-1,ASSSPFQGQEQF
TRBV28,TRBJ2-7,ASMGHNAGEQY
TRBV10-3,TRBJ1-2,AISVNTGQATNYGYT
TRBV6-5,TRBJ2-2,ASSNSYRTGELF
TRBV6-5,TRBJ2-4,ASSKTAAAKNIQY
TRBV18,TRBJ2-3,ASSPSGGTDTQY
TRBV28,TRBJ2-1,ASSIPRTSGKYNEQF
TRBV5-1,TRBJ1-6,ASSLGQGEHSPLH
TRBV6-5,TRBJ1-2,ASSRQGRANYGYT
TRBV3-1/TRBV3-2,TRBJ2-5,ASSRGQGQETQY
TRBV5-4,TRBJ2-7,ASSFGGDAYEQY
TRBV18,TRBJ2-4,ASSPPEQLAKNIQY
TRBV4-1,TRBJ2-3,ASSQGLAGTDTQY
TRBV7-3,TRBJ2-3,ASSPRPTDTQY
TRBV6-5,TRBJ2-5,ASSPDSGNGETQY
TRBV7-3,TRBJ2-1,ASSLGQEYNEQF
TRBV5-5,TRBJ1-3,ASSADLHSGNTIY
TRBV9,TRBJ1-4,ASSPRGEREKLF
TRBV7-2,TRBJ1-5,ASSLKEGAGQPQH
TRBV3-1/TRBV3-2,TRBJ2-7,ASSNPGTSSHEQY
TRBV4-1,TRBJ2-2,ASSQGTSFLSGELF
TRBV6-4,TRBJ2-2,ASRDRAGELF
TRBV9,TRBJ2-5,ASSTSVGVLAGGQETQY
TRBV24-1,TRBJ2-1,ATGTHSGYEQF
TRBV6-5,TRBJ1-2,ASSSTGYDYGYT
TRBV9,TRBJ1-4,ASSVGGSREKLF
TRBV27,TRBJ1-2,ASSLSRTGNYGYT
TRBV5-3,TRBJ1-5,ARSEEVWVQPQH
TRBV19,TRBJ2-2,ASREGWTGAGELF
TRBV3-1/TRBV3-2,TRBJ2-7,ASSHLLRDTFNEQY
TRBV9,TRBJ2-5,ASSIRGVGETQY
TRBV11-2,TRBJ2-7,ASSLVADSYEQY
TRBV5-1,TRBJ2-2,ASSDRQGPGELF
TRBV9,TRBJ1-1,ASSVAGETEAF